This passage covers 5 T cell receptor beta chains from one sample sequenced in a study of blood T cell repertoires in COVID-19 (dated by TCRdb to about 2020). Library prep was done by the immunoSEQ multiplex PCR assay. TCRdb mirrors the immuneACCESS table, restricted to in-frame sequences. Some clones are absent from its copies; in checked studies, under half trace to an unresolved V gene, and the reason for the others is unknown. Counted in this sample were 130,000 or so clones; just under 90% of them appeared once. More than 2% of the sample lies in the top ten. The sample taken for sequencing was peripheral blood. These receptors were collected from a woman between 50 and 59 years old with acute or convalescent COVID-19.

This rearrangement joins TRBV19 to TRBJ2-3; D unresolved. Trimming removed 4 bases at V and 1 base at J, with 18 bases between. Per germline, CDR1 LNHDA and CDR2 SQIVND (reference sequence). The CDR3 covers 17 residues. The CDR3 region has the DNA TGTGCCAGTAGTACACCCCGACACCTTACGGGCACAGATACGCAGTATTTT. It specifies CASSTPRHLTGTDTQYF.

This clone was counted once. This chain joins TRBV6-2 or TRBV6-3 and TRBJ2-2; the D gene is possibly TRBD2 (6 bases). This CDR3 has 15 residues. V shed 2 bases and J shed 6 bases, with 13 bases lying between them. CDR1 and CDR2 (germline): MNHEY, SVGEGT. This CDR3 is CASSYLGREAGELFF. The CDR3 DNA reads TGTGCCAGCAGTTACCTAGGCAGGGAGGCCGGGGAGCTGTTTTTT.

This chain connects TRBV18 to TRBJ2-7, with 8 positions matching TRBD2. J lost 7 bases, V lost 2 bases, and 1 base had no gene match. The germline gives CDR1 KGHSH, CDR2 LQKENI. The CDR3 is made up of 12 amino acids. CDR3 nucleotides: TGTGCCAGCTCACCAGGACTAGCTGAGCAGTACTTC. It specifies CASSPGLAEQYF.

The CDR3 protein is CASSLTGEGTEAFF. As DNA, the CDR3 is TGTGCCAGCAGCTTGACAGGGGAGGGCACTGAAGCTTTCTTT. The chain is built from TRBV7-8 and TRBJ1-1; 8 bases align to TRBD1. The germline gives CDR1 SGHVS, CDR2 FQNEAQ. The CDR3 runs 14 residues. V shed 3 bases, J shed 4 bases, and the junction held 4 bases outside the gene matches. The full variable domain, rest sourced from reference TRBV7-8 and TRBJ1-1, is GAGVSQSPRYKVAKRGQDVALRCDPISGHVSLFWYQQALGQGPEFLTYFQNEAQLDKSGLPSDRFFAERPEGSVSTLKIQRTQQEDSAVYLCASSLTGEGTEAFFGQGTRLTVV.

The chain carries TRBV7-9 and TRBJ1-2, with a weak D call TRBD1 (6 bases). The CDR3 extends over 13 amino acids. Per the germline V gene, CDR1 is SEHNR and CDR2 is FQNEAQ (reference sequence). Trimming cost V 5 bases and J 3 bases, with 10 bases left between them. The CDR3 here is CASSHRVDYGYTF. DNA for the CDR3: TGTGCCAGCAGCCACAGGGTGGACTATGGCTACACCTTC.